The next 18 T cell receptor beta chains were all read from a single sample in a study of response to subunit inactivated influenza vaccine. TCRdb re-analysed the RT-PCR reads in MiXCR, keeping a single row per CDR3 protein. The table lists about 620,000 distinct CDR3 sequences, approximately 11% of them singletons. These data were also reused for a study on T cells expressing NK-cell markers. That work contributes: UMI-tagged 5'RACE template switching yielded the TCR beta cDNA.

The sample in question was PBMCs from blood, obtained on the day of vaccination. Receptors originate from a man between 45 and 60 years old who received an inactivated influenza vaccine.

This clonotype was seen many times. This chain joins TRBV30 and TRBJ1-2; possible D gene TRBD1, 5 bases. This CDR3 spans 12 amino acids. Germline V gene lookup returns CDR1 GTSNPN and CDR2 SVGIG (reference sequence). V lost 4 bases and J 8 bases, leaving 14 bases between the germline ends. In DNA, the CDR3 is TGTGCCTGGAATTGGAAAGGGGACGGCTACACCTTC. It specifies CAWNWKGDGYTF.

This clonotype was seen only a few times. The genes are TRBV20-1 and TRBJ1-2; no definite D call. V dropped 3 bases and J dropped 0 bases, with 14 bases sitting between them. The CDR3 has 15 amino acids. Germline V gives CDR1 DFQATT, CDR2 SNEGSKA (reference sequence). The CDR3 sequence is CSASSGRNSNYGYTF. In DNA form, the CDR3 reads TGCAGTGCTAGTAGCGGACGGAACTCTAACTATGGCTACACCTTC.

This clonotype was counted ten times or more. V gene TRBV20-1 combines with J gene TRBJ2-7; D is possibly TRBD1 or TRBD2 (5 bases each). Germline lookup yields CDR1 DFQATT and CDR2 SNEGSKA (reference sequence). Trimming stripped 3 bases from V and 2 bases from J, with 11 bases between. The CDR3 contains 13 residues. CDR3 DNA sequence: TGCAGTGCTAGGGGGGTGGGACCCTACGAGCAGTACTTC. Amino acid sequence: CSARGVGPYEQYF.

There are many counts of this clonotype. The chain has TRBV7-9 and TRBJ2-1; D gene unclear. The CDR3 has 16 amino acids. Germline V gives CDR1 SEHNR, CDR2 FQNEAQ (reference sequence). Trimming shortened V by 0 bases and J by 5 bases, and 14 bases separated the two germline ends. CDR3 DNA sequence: TGTGCCAGCAGCTTAGCACTCAACTTACCCGACAATGAGCAGTTCTTC. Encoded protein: CASSLALNLPDNEQFF.

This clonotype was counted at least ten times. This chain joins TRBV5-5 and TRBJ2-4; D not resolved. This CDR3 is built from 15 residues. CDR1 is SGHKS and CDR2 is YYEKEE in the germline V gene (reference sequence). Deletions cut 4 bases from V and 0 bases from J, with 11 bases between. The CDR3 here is CASSPGWGAKNIQYF. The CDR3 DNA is TGTGCCAGCAGCCCCGGTTGGGGAGCCAAAAACATTCAGTACTTC.

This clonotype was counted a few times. CDR3 sequence: CASSLLISGTVEVETQYF. The CDR3 DNA follows: TGTGCCAGTAGTCTCCTAATATCCGGGACAGTCGAAGTAGAGACCCAGTACTTC. V is TRBV19 and J is TRBJ2-5, with 7 bases fitting TRBD1. This CDR3 contains 18 residues. Germline CDR1 is LNHDA and CDR2 is SQIVND (reference sequence). The J segment lost 4 bases and the V segment lost 5 bases, leaving 19 bases of the junction unmatched.

The CDR3, as DNA: TGTGCCAGCTTCCTGCTAGCGGGAGGTGAGCAGTTCTTC. It encodes CASFLLAGGEQFF. The V call is TRBV6-6, the J call TRBJ2-1; TRBD2 matches at 11 bases. Germline lookup yields CDR1 MNHNY and CDR2 SVGAGI (reference sequence). This CDR3 comprises 13 residues. The junction had 6 bases not matched to a gene; V was cut back by 8 bases and J by 9 bases.

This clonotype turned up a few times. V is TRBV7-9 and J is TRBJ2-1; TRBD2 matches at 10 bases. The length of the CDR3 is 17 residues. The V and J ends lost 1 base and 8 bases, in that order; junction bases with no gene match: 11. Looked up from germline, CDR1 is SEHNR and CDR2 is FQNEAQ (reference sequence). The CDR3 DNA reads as TGTGCCAGCAGCTTAGGCCGGAGTGGGACTAGCGATCATGAGCAGTTCTTC. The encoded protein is CASSLGRSGTSDHEQFF.

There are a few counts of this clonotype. The CDR3: CASSHEGASSYTF. CDR3 DNA sequence: TGCGCCAGCAGCCACGAAGGAGCGAGTAGCTACACCTTC. The genes are TRBV4-3 and TRBJ1-2; D remains ambiguous. Germline CDR1 reads LGHNA; CDR2 reads YSLEER. The V end was cut by 3 bases, the J end by 9 bases, with 14 bases between. The CDR3 is made up of 13 amino acids.

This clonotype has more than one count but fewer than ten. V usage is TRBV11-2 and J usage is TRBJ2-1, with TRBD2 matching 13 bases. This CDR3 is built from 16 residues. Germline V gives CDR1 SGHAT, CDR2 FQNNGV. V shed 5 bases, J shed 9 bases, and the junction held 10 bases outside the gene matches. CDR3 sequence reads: CASSPTSGRAWGEQFF. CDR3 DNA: TGTGCCAGCAGCCCTACTAGCGGGAGGGCCTGGGGTGAGCAGTTCTTC.

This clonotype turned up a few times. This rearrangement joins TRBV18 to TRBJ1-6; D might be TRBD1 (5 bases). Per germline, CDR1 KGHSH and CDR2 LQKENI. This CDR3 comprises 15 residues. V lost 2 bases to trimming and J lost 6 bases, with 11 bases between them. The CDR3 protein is CASSPAGRANSPLHF. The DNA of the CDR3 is TGTGCCAGCTCACCAGCGGGACGGGCTAATTCACCCCTCCACTTT.

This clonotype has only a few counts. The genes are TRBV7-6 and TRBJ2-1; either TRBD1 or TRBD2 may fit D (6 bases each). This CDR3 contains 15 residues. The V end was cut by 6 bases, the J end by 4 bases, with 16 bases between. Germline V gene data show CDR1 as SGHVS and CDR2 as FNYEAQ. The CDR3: CASSSRGGRYNEQFF. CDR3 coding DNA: TGTGCCAGCAGTTCCAGGGGAGGCCGATACAATGAGCAGTTCTTC.

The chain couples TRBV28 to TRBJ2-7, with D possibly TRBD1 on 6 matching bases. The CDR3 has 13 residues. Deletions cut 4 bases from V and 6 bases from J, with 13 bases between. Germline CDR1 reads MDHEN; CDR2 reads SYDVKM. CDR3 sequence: CASSSSDRFEQYF. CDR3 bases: TGTGCCAGCAGTTCCTCAGACAGGTTCGAGCAGTACTTC.

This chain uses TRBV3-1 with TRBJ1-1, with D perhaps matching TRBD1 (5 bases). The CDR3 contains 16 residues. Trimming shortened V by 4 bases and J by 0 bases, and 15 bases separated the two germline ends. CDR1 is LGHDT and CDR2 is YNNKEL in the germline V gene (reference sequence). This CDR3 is CASSPTGTQMNTEAFF. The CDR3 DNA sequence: TGTGCCAGCAGCCCTACCGGGACCCAAATGAACACTGAAGCTTTCTTT.

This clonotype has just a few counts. CDR3 DNA: TGTGCCATACAGGAACAGGGGATCCAAGAGACCCAGTACTTC. It yields the protein CAIQEQGIQETQYF. The rearrangement joins TRBV7-9 to TRBJ2-5; 7 positions agree with TRBD1. The V gene's germline CDR1 is SEHNR and CDR2 FQNEAQ (reference sequence). The V and J ends lost 10 bases and 1 base, in that order; junction bases with no gene match: 9. There are 14 residues in the CDR3.

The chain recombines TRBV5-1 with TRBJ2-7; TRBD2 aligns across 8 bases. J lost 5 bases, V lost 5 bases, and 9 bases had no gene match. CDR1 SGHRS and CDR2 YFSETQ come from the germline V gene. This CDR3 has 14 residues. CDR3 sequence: CASSGTSISHEQYF. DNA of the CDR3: TGCGCCAGCAGTGGGACTAGTATCAGCCACGAGCAGTACTTC.

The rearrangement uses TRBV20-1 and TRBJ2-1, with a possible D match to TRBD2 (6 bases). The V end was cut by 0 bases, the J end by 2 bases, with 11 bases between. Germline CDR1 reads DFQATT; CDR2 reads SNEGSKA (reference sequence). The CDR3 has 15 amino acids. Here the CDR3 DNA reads TGCAGTGCTAGAGATGGACTACCTCCCTACAATGAGCAGTTCTTC. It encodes CSARDGLPPYNEQFF.

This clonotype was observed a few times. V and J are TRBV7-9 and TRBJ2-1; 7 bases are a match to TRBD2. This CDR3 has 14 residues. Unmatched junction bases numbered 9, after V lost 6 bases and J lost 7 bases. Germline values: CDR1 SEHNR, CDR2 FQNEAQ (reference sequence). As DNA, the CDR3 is TGTGCCAGCAGACCGCGGGGCGGGAGTAATGAGCAGTTCTTC. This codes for CASRPRGGSNEQFF. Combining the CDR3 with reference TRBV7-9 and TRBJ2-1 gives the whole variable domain DTGVSQNPRHKITKRGQNVTFRCDPISEHNRLYWYRQTLGQGPEFLTYFQNEAQLEKSRLLSDRFSAERPKGSFSTLEIQRTEQGDSAMYLCASRPRGGSNEQFFGPGTRLTVL.